The rows below give T cell receptor beta chains drawn from one sample of a study of T cell repertoires in cytomegalovirus infection. For these receptors, no antigen is known. In TCRdb, the reads were re-called with MiXCR into one record per CDR3 protein. The sample contains 600,000 to 700,000 distinct CDR3 sequences, around 32% of which appear only once. Material: cultured PBMCs, obtained from culture after CMV antigen stimulation. Every receptor here comes from a human donor in good health (CMV status not recorded). Some clones in this sample may be carry-over from other donors' samples. Each CDR3 is given without its conserved first and last residue. Each record gives: V gene, J gene, CDR3 protein.

>TRBV7-2|TRBJ2-5
ASSLLGTETQY
>TRBV12-3/TRBV12-4|TRBJ1-5
ASSTGAGSYSRQPQH
>TRBV7-2|TRBJ2-2
ASSLRGTRTGELF
>TRBV4-3|TRBJ2-1
ASSQDLTSGVYNEQF
>TRBV20-1|TRBJ1-1
SAFPAQGASEAF
>TRBV20-1|TRBJ2-5
SAPLAGDETQY
>TRBV7-2|TRBJ2-5
ASSHSLLELRGAQETQY
>TRBV11-1|TRBJ2-1
ASSPGRGRNNEQF
>TRBV28|TRBJ1-5
ASSPLGMADQPQH
>TRBV29-1|TRBJ2-5
SVENGQETQY
>TRBV7-2|TRBJ2-2
ASSLRGLAGVAGELF
>TRBV7-8|TRBJ2-2
ASSLIGPNLGAGELF
>TRBV5-4|TRBJ2-3
ASSPRDRGRTDTQY
>TRBV12-5|TRBJ1-4
ASGLAGKLF
>TRBV5-5|TRBJ1-5
ASSPIWGTDQPQH
>TRBV11-2|TRBJ2-3
ASTPRVGTQY
>TRBV10-3|TRBJ2-1
AISEVAGEGEQF
>TRBV6-6|TRBJ2-2
ASSSGGQTMRGAGELF
>TRBV12-3/TRBV12-4|TRBJ2-7
ASSFGGANYEQY
>TRBV23-1|TRBJ1-5
ATGGESNQPQH
>TRBV7-9|TRBJ1-2
ASSSGNRPYGYT
>TRBV7-9|TRBJ2-1
ASSQIAGVFNEQF
>TRBV4-1|TRBJ1-1
ASSQATGRNTEAF
>TRBV6-6|TRBJ2-5
ASSYPPNFDRQETQY
>TRBV20-1|TRBJ2-3
SAEYTGTDTQY
>TRBV20-1|TRBJ1-4
SAPWSNERLF
>TRBV7-2|TRBJ1-6
ASSFTFGGVSNSPLH
>TRBV7-2|TRBJ1-2
ASSSQGFELDGYT
>TRBV6-2/TRBV6-3|TRBJ2-7
ASSYLSGATYEQY